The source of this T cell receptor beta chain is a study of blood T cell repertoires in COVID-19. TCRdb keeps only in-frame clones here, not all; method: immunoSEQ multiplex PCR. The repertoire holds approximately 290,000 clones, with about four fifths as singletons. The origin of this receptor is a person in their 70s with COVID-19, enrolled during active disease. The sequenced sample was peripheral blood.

CDR3 nucleotide sequence: TGTGCCAGCAGCCAGGGCCGGGACAGGGTTTACAAACTGTTTTTT. This encodes CASSQGRDRVYKLFF. The chain links TRBV11-2 to TRBJ1-4; 9 nucleotides line up with TRBD1. This CDR3 is 15 amino acids long. Germline-derived CDR1 and CDR2 are SGHAT and FQNNGV. V trimming: 5 bases; J trimming: 11 bases; junction bases outside the gene matches: 12.